Listed below are T cell receptor beta chains from one sample, sequenced in a study of T cell responses to AZD1222 COVID-19 vaccine. The assay was immunoSEQ multiplex PCR, and TCRdb's table has in-frame clones only and misses some. The table records about 140,000 clones, about 90% of them present only once. The source material was peripheral blood, sampled 28 days after the second AZD1222 dose. These receptors all come from an adult who received the AZD1222 COVID-19 vaccine. CDR3s include the opening cysteine and the closing phenylalanine or tryptophan.

CASSSDTNNEQFF,TRBV7-9,13,TRBJ2-1
CASSFPGATGSYEQYF,TRBV27,16,TRBJ2-7
CASSLVRDRGNYGYTF,TRBV5-5,16,TRBJ1-2
CASSQVTGSNQPQHF,TRBV3-1/TRBV3-2,15,TRBJ1-5
CASSLAHHLGELFF,TRBV11-2,14,TRBJ2-2
CASSRWTAAYEQYF,TRBV5-1,14,TRBJ2-7
CASSQDLGQGTDTQYF,TRBV4-3,16,TRBJ2-3
CASSERPPHATNEKLFF,TRBV6-1,17,TRBJ1-4
CASSTKRTGRYEQYF,TRBV6-5,15,TRBJ2-7
CASSPGAGTDNEKLFF,TRBV5-1,16,TRBJ1-4